A selection of T cell receptor beta chains follows, all from one sample in a study of CD8 T cells in Susac syndrome. TCRdb called the immunoSEQ multiplex PCR reads again in MiXCR, with one record for every CDR3 protein. The repertoire holds around 170,000 distinct CDR3 sequences, with 85% to 95% as singletons. The sequenced sample consisted of CD8+ T cells from PBMCs. The receptor set was obtained from a human donor with Susac syndrome. Each CDR3 is given without its conserved first and last residue.

v_call cdr3_aa
TRBV20-1 SASPPGEQY
TRBV5-4 ASSLVSGEETQY
TRBV16 ASSQGRANTEAF
TRBV28 ASSPPSGFYNEQF
TRBV27 ASSRTWTTDTQY
TRBV6-5 ASSYYPGDTQY
TRBV5-1 ASSPVARYRPNEQF
TRBV6-5 ATSSYSGRTNNEQF
TRBV4-1 ASSGMGQGITEAF
TRBV10-3 AISFNISGALNEQF
TRBV27 ASSPVRERDNETQY
TRBV6-5 ASSYQQGTGELF
TRBV30 AWSEARTSYNEQF
TRBV29-1 SVGWTSGSGGETQY
TRBV13 ASSLRLDIDEQY
TRBV4-2 ASSRGLSSYNEQF
TRBV7-9 ASRGLDNEQF
TRBV2 ASSEAPSNTEAF
TRBV21-1 ASSTRPETQY
TRBV28 ASSIWEQGKGSYT
TRBV9 ASSGTGDGPQH
TRBV29-1 SAVSEKLNTEAF
TRBV19 ASSIDSNTEAF
TRBV2 ARSTDNYGYT
TRBV23-1 ASSQADQETQY
TRBV25-1 ASSEAGGPYEQY
TRBV6-7 ASSYTKRTSGSRDEQY
TRBV24-1 ATSDGPGVEQF
TRBV20-1 SALIAEHSTDTQY
TRBV5-6 ASSNQVGVSYNEQF
TRBV12-3/TRBV12-4 ASSLDLAGYQPQH
TRBV5-4 ASSLGLAQETQY